The clone carrying this T cell receptor beta chain appeared a single time. The antigen is not known. As to treatment: around 19 received Ad26.COV2.S at low or high dose, single or two shots; several received placebo; per-sample allocation not given. It was on day 63 after the first vaccine or placebo injection that samples were taken. Expression of Wuhan-strain SARS-CoV-2 spike came from the Ad26 vector that formed the vaccine. This sample was included in a study of Ad26.COV2.S vaccination and SARS-CoV-2 variants. The overall study: Enrollment placed the donor in the COV1001 Ad26.COV2.S trial arm. Study results and caveats: Recipients given vaccine exceeded placebo recipients in spike-specific TCR breadth. Reported findings describe substantial breadth in spike-specific CD8+ and CD4+ T cell responses following vaccination.

Libraries were prepared by immunoSEQ multiplex PCR; TCRdb keeps only in-frame clonotypes and omits some of them. The profile shows some 480,000 clones, 70% to 90% of them singletons. Deletions cut 3 bases from V and 1 base from J, with 17 bases between. Germline V gene sequence: CDR1 SGHTA, CDR2 FQGTGA. This CDR3 is 17 amino acids long. This receptor was identified in a person between 18 and 60 years old who received the Ad26.COV2.S COVID-19 vaccine or a placebo. Sequences were derived from peripheral blood, sampled in a trial of Ad26.COV2.S vaccine versus placebo. V and J are TRBV7-3 and TRBJ2-3; tentative D call: TRBD2 (6 bases). CDR3 residues: CASSFQVRASGTDTQYF. The CDR3 DNA follows: TGTGCCAGCAGCTTCCAGGTTCGGGCTAGCGGCACAGATACGCAGTATTTT.